This T cell receptor beta chain was observed in a study of blood T cell repertoires in COVID-19. The overall study: T cells, B-cell-depleted T cells, or PBMCs provided the cDNA or gDNA that served as material.

The study drew participants aged 18 to 89 years from 24 US areas. In the 2 weeks before study entry, exposed participants met a COVID-19 case, which was PCR-confirmed or clinician-diagnosed. The germline V gene encodes CDR1 MNHEY and CDR2 SMNVEV (reference sequence). The CDR3 extends over 14 amino acids. Trimming took 0 bases from V and 4 from J, leaving 7 bases between them. Methods used by the authors: Quantification of nucleated cells was approximated via reference gene primer amplification. The assay was immunoSEQ multiplex PCR, and TCRdb's table has in-frame clones only and misses some. V and J calls and clone size come straight from that table; D and trimming were deduced from the DNA. The repertoire has around 320,000 clones, 89% of them found once; the top ten carry approximately 2.9%.

The sample taken for sequencing was PBMCs or T cells enriched from blood (not recorded which). This sequence was found in a woman aged 50 to 60 who had been exposed to COVID-19. The chain has TRBV27 and TRBJ2-1; the D gene is possibly TRBD2 (5 bases). CDR3 region: CASSLSRGYNEQFF. The DNA for the CDR3 is TGTGCCAGCAGTTTATCGAGAGGGTACAATGAGCAGTTCTTC.